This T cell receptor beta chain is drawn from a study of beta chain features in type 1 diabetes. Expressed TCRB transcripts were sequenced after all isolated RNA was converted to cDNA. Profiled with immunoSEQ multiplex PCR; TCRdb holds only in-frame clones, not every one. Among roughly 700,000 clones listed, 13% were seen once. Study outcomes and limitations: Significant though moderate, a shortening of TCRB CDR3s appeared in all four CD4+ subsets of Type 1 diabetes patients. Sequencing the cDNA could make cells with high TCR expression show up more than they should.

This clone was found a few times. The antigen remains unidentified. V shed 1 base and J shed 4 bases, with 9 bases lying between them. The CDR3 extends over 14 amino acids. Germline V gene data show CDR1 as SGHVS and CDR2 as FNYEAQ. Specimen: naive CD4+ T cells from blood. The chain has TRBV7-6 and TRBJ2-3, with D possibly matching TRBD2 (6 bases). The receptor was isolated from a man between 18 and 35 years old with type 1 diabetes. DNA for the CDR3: TGTGCCAGCAGCTTAGTCGGGGGAGCAGATACGCAGTATTTT. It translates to CASSLVGGADTQYF.